This TCR beta chain emerged from a study of blood T cell repertoires in COVID-19. Study information: Some COVID-19 samples were acute and others convalescent; all came from the United States, Italy and Spain.

Per the authors' pipeline: Amplification of reference gene primers provided the estimated nucleated cell counts. Using immunoSEQ multiplex PCR, the repertoire was profiled, and TCRdb retains in-frame clones only, with some absent. From that table come the V and J calls and clone size; the DNA was used to work out D and trimming. The sample carries some 300,000 clones, 65% to 90% recorded once. The germline V gene has CDR1 GTSNPN and CDR2 SVGIG (reference sequence). The CDR3 is 13 residues long. Between the trimmed V and J ends, which lost 0 bases and 8 bases, there was a span of 13 bases. Sequenced material: peripheral blood. The clonotype originates from a woman aged 70-85 years with COVID-19, enrolled during active disease. This chain links TRBV30 with TRBJ1-1, with D possibly being TRBD1 (6 bases). CDR3 loop: CAWSVPITGEAFF. The CDR3 region has the DNA TGTGCCTGGAGTGTACCGATCACAGGGGAAGCTTTCTTT. The full variable domain, completed using reference TRBV30 and TRBJ1-1, is SQTIHQWPATLVQPVGSPLSLECTVEGTSNPNLYWYRQAAGRGLQLLFYSVGIGQISSEVPQNLSASRPQDRQFILSSKKLLLSDSGFYLCAWSVPITGEAFFGQGTRLTVV.